This T cell receptor (beta chain) was retrieved from a study of CD8+ T cells in alopecia areata. Study findings and constraints: Expanded CD8+ clones among the top 100, and scalp clonality, were significantly decreased by tofacitinib.

Treatment meaning: oral pan-JAK inhibitor, 5-10 mg twice daily. PBMCs yielded sorted CD4+ and CD8+ T cells. Remarks on this clone: Its matching antigen is unknown.

Extraction and reverse transcription of RNA yielded cDNA as the sequencing template. Sequenced by immunoSEQ multiplex PCR; TCRdb stores in-frame clones only, minus some. The data contain 150,000 to 200,000 clones, roughly three fifths of them seen just once; the ten biggest clones take up roughly 1.3%. CDR1 and CDR2 from the germline V gene are SEHNR and FQNEAQ (reference sequence). The CDR3 has 16 residues. The V end lost 5 bases, the J end lost 2 bases, and 15 bases lay between the germline ends. This receptor was identified in a human donor with alopecia areata. The chain carries TRBV7-9 and TRBJ2-2; D may correspond to TRBD1 or TRBD2 (7 bases each). The starting material was CD4+ T cells sorted from blood, obtained at roughly week 49, from a patient treated with tofacitinib. CDR3 in amino acids: CASSPRGGHNTGELFF. The DNA of the CDR3 is TGTGCCAGCAGCCCCAGGGGGGGACACAACACCGGGGAGCTGTTTTTT.